Presented here are 7 T cell receptor beta chains from one specimen sequenced in a study of blood T cells in healthy people across ages. Alongside a J-beta primer mix, a sample-barcoded 5' primer served in a second PCR lasting about 7 to 12 cycles. TCRdb independently ran MiXCR on the 5' RACE reads; one entry per CDR3 protein. The sample lists about a million distinct CDR3 sequences; approximately 38% were seen once. Sequencing was carried out using blood. The source of these receptors is a man between 18 and 29 years old in good health.

The V call is TRBV19, the J call TRBJ1-1; 8 bases are a match to TRBD1. CDR1 is LNHDA and CDR2 is SQIVND in the germline V gene (reference sequence). This CDR3 spans 17 amino acids. Trimming at V came to 2 bases and at J to 4 bases, leaving 12 bases not matched to a gene. The CDR3 spells CASSIIAQGGSGTEAFF. The CDR3 DNA reads as TGTGCCAGTAGTATAATTGCACAGGGGGGGTCTGGCACTGAAGCTTTCTTT. Variable domain in full (rest from reference TRBV19 and TRBJ1-1): DGGITQSPKYLFRKEGQNVTLSCEQNLNHDAMYWYRQDPGQGLRLIYYSQIVNDFQKGDIAEGYSVSREKKESFPLTVTSAQKNPTAFYLCASSIIAQGGSGTEAFFGQGTRLTVV.

V is TRBV6-5 and J is TRBJ1-1; TRBD1 might be the D (6 bases). Trimming pared 11 bases from V and 0 bases from J, leaving 16 bases between. This CDR3 has 14 amino acids. The V gene's germline CDR1 is MNHEY and CDR2 SVGAGI. CDR3 loop: CAGGQGKVNTEAFF. The CDR3 DNA follows: TGTGCCGGCGGGCAGGGGAAGGTGAACACTGAAGCTTTCTTT.

The gene calls are TRBV20-1 and TRBJ1-1; D not certain. Deletions cut 5 bases from V and 5 bases from J, with 18 bases between. This CDR3 region has 14 residues. Germline assignment: CDR1 DFQATT and CDR2 SNEGSKA (reference sequence). This chain's CDR3 is CSADTQVLRTEAFF. The CDR3 DNA reads TGCAGTGCTGATACCCAGGTACTTCGGACTGAAGCTTTCTTT.

This clonotype was picked up a small number of times. The V call is TRBV20-1, the J call TRBJ2-3, with TRBD2 as a possible D gene (6 bases). The CDR3 consists of 15 residues. Germline lookup yields CDR1 DFQATT and CDR2 SNEGSKA (reference sequence). V lost 2 bases, J lost 0 bases, and 12 bases lay in between. The CDR3 nucleotides read TGCAGTGCTAGACCGCTACGGGGGAGCACAGATACGCAGTATTTT. Translation: CSARPLRGSTDTQYF.

With respect to this clonotype: At one of its ends the junction is not consistent with the germline gene, which may arise from a read error. CDR3 loop: CASSLEQGDEQVF. The CDR3 coding sequence is TGTGCCAGCAGCTTGGAACAGGGTGATGAGCAGGTCTTC. The chain joins TRBV7-2 to TRBJ2-1; D possibly corresponds to TRBD1 (6 bases). Germline loops: CDR1 SGHTA, CDR2 FQGNSA. This CDR3 spans 13 amino acids.

The chain recombines TRBV6-1 with TRBJ2-3; D is uncertain. The V gene's germline CDR1 is MNHNS and CDR2 SASEGT. The V and J ends lost 1 base and 6 bases respectively, with 11 bases between them. The CDR3 totals 14 residues. CDR3 region: CASSEDSLGDTQYF. The CDR3 region has the DNA TGTGCCAGCAGTGAAGACTCCCTTGGGGATACGCAGTATTTT.

V is TRBV5-1 and J is TRBJ2-2; a possible D gene is TRBD2 (5 bases). This CDR3 region has 15 residues. With 3 bases removed from V and 5 bases from J, the gap between germline ends came to 14 bases. Germline V CDR1 and CDR2: SGHRS, YFSETQ. Here the CDR3 DNA reads TGCGCCAGCAGCTGGGGAGAAAAGTGGACCGGGGAGCTGTTTTTT. It specifies CASSWGEKWTGELFF.